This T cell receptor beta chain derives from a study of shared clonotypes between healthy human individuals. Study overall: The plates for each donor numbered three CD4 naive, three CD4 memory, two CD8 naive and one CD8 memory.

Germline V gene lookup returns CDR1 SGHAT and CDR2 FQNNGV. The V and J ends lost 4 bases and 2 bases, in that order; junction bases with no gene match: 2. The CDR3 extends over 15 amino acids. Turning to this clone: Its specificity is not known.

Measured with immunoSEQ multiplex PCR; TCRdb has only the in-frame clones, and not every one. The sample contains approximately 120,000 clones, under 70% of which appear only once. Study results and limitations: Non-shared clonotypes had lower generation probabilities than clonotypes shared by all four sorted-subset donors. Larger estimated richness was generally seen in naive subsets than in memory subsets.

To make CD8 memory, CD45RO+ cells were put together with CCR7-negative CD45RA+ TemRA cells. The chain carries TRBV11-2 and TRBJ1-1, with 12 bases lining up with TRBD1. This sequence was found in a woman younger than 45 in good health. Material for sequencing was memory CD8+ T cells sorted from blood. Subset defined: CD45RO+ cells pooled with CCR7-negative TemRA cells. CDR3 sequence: CASSWGQGANTEAFF. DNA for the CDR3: TGTGCCAGCAGCTGGGGACAGGGGGCTAACACTGAAGCTTTCTTT.